Listed below are T cell receptor beta chains from one sample, sequenced in a study of blood T cell repertoires in COVID-19. TCRdb's table, derived via immunoSEQ multiplex PCR, lists solely in-frame clones and lacks some. The sample lists fewer than 250,000 clones; 80% to 90% were seen once. The sequenced sample consisted of peripheral blood. These receptors were obtained from a man aged 25-45 years with active or convalescent COVID-19. CDR3s include the opening cysteine and the closing phenylalanine or tryptophan. D genes are given only for firm matches. A clone size is listed for some rows: how often the clone was seen (once, few, many), or a class if it is expanded.

J gene: TRBJ2-7
clone size: NA
D gene: TRBD1
CDR3 length: 15
V gene: TRBV5-1
CDR3 protein: CASSPFGQDSYEQYF
CDR3 DNA: TGCGCCAGCAGCCCCTTCGGACAGGATTCCTACGAGCAGTACTTC

J gene: TRBJ1-4
clone size: NA
D gene: NA
CDR3 length: 15
V gene: TRBV28
CDR3 protein: CASSSFGGTNEKLFF
CDR3 DNA: TGTGCCAGCAGTTCCTTCGGCGGAACTAATGAAAAACTGTTTTTT

J gene: TRBJ2-7
clone size: NA
D gene: TRBD2
CDR3 length: 14
V gene: TRBV15
CDR3 protein: CATSSSGKGYEQYF
CDR3 DNA: TGTGCCACCAGCAGTAGCGGGAAGGGCTACGAGCAGTACTTC

J gene: TRBJ2-7
clone size: NA
D gene: NA
CDR3 length: 14
V gene: TRBV5-5
CDR3 protein: CASSAGPSSYEQYF
CDR3 DNA: TGTGCCAGCAGCGCGGGACCGAGCTCCTACGAGCAGTACTTC

J gene: TRBJ2-3
clone size: NA
D gene: TRBD2
CDR3 length: 15
V gene: TRBV6-5
CDR3 protein: CASRRAGGGTDTQYF
CDR3 DNA: TGTGCCAGCAGACGAGCGGGAGGGGGGACAGATACGCAGTATTTT

J gene: TRBJ1-1
clone size: NA
D gene: NA
CDR3 length: 15
V gene: TRBV5-4
CDR3 protein: CASSLGGEVYTEAFF
CDR3 DNA: TGTGCCAGCAGCTTGGGGGGGGAAGTCTACACTGAAGCTTTCTTT

J gene: TRBJ1-6
clone size: NA
D gene: NA
CDR3 length: 16
V gene: TRBV6-1
CDR3 protein: CASSEDRSSYNSPLHF
CDR3 DNA: TGTGCCAGCAGTGAAGACAGAAGCTCCTATAATTCACCCCTCCACTTT

J gene: TRBJ1-6
clone size: NA
D gene: TRBD1
CDR3 length: 17
V gene: TRBV5-6
CDR3 protein: CASSLNEGARLGSPLHF
CDR3 DNA: TGTGCCAGCAGCTTGAATGAGGGGGCGCGTCTGGGATCACCCCTCCACTTT

J gene: TRBJ1-3
clone size: few
D gene: NA
CDR3 length: 16
V gene: TRBV5-6
CDR3 protein: CASSLRRGYSGNTIYF
CDR3 DNA: TGTGCCAGCAGCTTGCGACGGGGTTACTCTGGAAACACCATATATTTT

J gene: TRBJ2-7
clone size: NA
D gene: NA
CDR3 length: 14
V gene: TRBV19
CDR3 protein: CASRRDSLSYEQYF
CDR3 DNA: TGTGCCAGCCGCCGGGACTCCCTCTCCTACGAGCAGTACTTC

J gene: TRBJ1-1
clone size: NA
D gene: NA
CDR3 length: 15
V gene: TRBV5-1
CDR3 protein: CASSLQGRGGTEAFF
CDR3 DNA: TGCGCCAGCAGCTTGCAAGGACGGGGAGGGACTGAAGCTTTCTTT

J gene: TRBJ2-7
clone size: few
D gene: NA
CDR3 length: 14
V gene: TRBV7-2
CDR3 protein: CASSLGRGTYEQYF
CDR3 DNA: TGTGCCAGCAGCTTGGGCAGGGGAACCTACGAGCAGTACTTC

J gene: TRBJ2-5
clone size: NA
D gene: NA
CDR3 length: 11
V gene: TRBV3-1/TRBV3-2
CDR3 protein: CASSLSETQYF
CDR3 DNA: TGTGCCAGCAGCCTGTCGGAGACCCAGTACTTC

J gene: TRBJ2-7
clone size: NA
D gene: NA
CDR3 length: 13
V gene: TRBV7-2
CDR3 protein: CASSRSGSYEQYF
CDR3 DNA: TGTGCCAGCAGCCGAAGCGGCTCTTACGAGCAGTACTTC

J gene: TRBJ2-7
clone size: NA
D gene: NA
CDR3 length: 14
V gene: TRBV15
CDR3 protein: CATSRDLNSYEQYF
CDR3 DNA: TGTGCCACCAGCAGAGATCTTAACTCCTACGAGCAGTACTTC

J gene: TRBJ2-7
clone size: NA
D gene: NA
CDR3 length: 14
V gene: TRBV6-2/TRBV6-3
CDR3 protein: CASSYQTGRYEQYF
CDR3 DNA: TGTGCCAGCAGTTATCAGACAGGGAGGTACGAGCAGTACTTC

J gene: TRBJ1-2
clone size: NA
D gene: NA
CDR3 length: 16
V gene: TRBV27
CDR3 protein: CASSFIQGATPYGYTF
CDR3 DNA: TGTGCCAGCAGTTTTATACAGGGCGCTACCCCCTATGGCTACACCTTC

J gene: TRBJ1-3
clone size: NA
D gene: TRBD1
CDR3 length: 17
V gene: TRBV24-1
CDR3 protein: CATSESGQGLSGNTIYF
CDR3 DNA: TGTGCCACCAGTGAATCCGGACAGGGACTGTCTGGAAACACCATATATTTT

J gene: TRBJ2-2
clone size: NA
D gene: TRBD1
CDR3 length: 16
V gene: TRBV4-3
CDR3 protein: CASSQDLGQVIGELFF
CDR3 DNA: TGCGCCAGCAGCCAAGATCTTGGACAGGTCATCGGGGAGCTGTTTTTT

J gene: TRBJ1-4
clone size: NA
D gene: NA
CDR3 length: 16
V gene: TRBV28
CDR3 protein: CASRSTGSGNKEKLFF
CDR3 DNA: TGTGCCAGCAGATCCACAGGGTCGGGAAATAAGGAAAAACTGTTTTTT

J gene: TRBJ2-5
clone size: NA
D gene: NA
CDR3 length: 15
V gene: TRBV4-2
CDR3 protein: CASSQDRGTEETQYF
CDR3 DNA: TGTGCCAGCAGCCAAGATCGGGGGACAGAAGAGACCCAGTACTTC

J gene: TRBJ2-7
clone size: NA
D gene: TRBD1
CDR3 length: 15
V gene: TRBV30
CDR3 protein: CAWRVSGQGSYEQYF
CDR3 DNA: TGTGCCTGGAGGGTCTCGGGACAGGGATCCTACGAGCAGTACTTC

J gene: TRBJ2-1
clone size: NA
D gene: NA
CDR3 length: 16
V gene: TRBV11-2
CDR3 protein: CASSLGSGSSYNEQFF
CDR3 DNA: TGTGCCAGCAGCTTAGGCTCCGGGAGCTCCTACAATGAGCAGTTCTTC

J gene: TRBJ2-1
clone size: NA
D gene: NA
CDR3 length: 14
V gene: TRBV27
CDR3 protein: CASSRGGSYNEQFF
CDR3 DNA: TGTGCCAGCAGTAGGGGGGGCTCCTACAATGAGCAGTTCTTC